This T cell receptor (beta chain) originates from a study of blood T cell repertoires in COVID-19. Study context: From the United States, Italy and Spain came samples of acute and convalescent COVID-19. PBMCs, B-cell-depleted T cells, or T cells were the source of the cDNA or gDNA that made up the material.

Original data processing: Using reference gene primer amplification, nucleated cell counts were estimated. TCRdb keeps only in-frame clones here, not all; method: immunoSEQ multiplex PCR. The D gene and trimming were derived from the DNA, and the V and J assignments and clone size from that table. The sample contains over 200,000 clones, approximately 81% of which appear only once. The CDR3 loop spans 15 amino acids. Germline V lookup: CDR1 MNHEY, CDR2 SVGAGI. With V trimmed by 5 bases and J by 3 bases, 5 bases remained unmatched. This clone has a single count. Input material: peripheral blood. The V call is TRBV6-5, the J call TRBJ1-2; TRBD1 matches 11 bases. This sequence originates from a woman of 80 years or more with active or convalescent COVID-19. The CDR3 is CASSTRTGGDYGYTF. In DNA form, the CDR3 reads TGTGCCAGCAGTACGCGGACAGGGGGCGACTATGGCTACACCTTC.